This is a list of T cell receptor beta chains from one sample in a study of T-cell reconstitution after alpha-beta-depleted transplantation in children. TCRdb itself ran the PCR reads through MiXCR, one entry per CDR3 protein. The sample has approximately 70,000 distinct CDR3 sequences, just under 5% seen once. The source material was PBMCs, mostly from graft donor cells, sampled 180 days after TCRalphabeta/CD19-depleted stem cell transplant. All receptors come from a boy under two years old who had a stem cell transplant for acute myeloid leukemia, so the T cells may come from the graft donor. Both conserved end residues are part of each CDR3. Fields, in order: clone size, J gene, V gene, D gene, CDR3 protein, CDR3 DNA. The D gene is left open where the match is weak. Only part of the rows carry a size: once, few, many, or a class if the clone is expanded.

many | TRBJ1-5 | TRBV20-1 | . | CSARATGSLQPQHF | TGCAGTGCTAGAGCGACAGGTTCCTTGCAGCCCCAGCATTTT
many | TRBJ2-2 | TRBV20-1 | . | CSVKRLNTGELFF | TGCAGTGTTAAGCGGTTGAACACCGGGGAGCTGTTTTTT
many | TRBJ1-5 | TRBV12-3/TRBV12-4 | . | CASSLAQDQPQHF | TGTGCCAGCAGTTTAGCGCAAGATCAGCCCCAGCATTTT
many | TRBJ1-2 | TRBV11-3 | . | CASSLEPRRDYGYTF | TGTGCCAGCAGCTTAGAGCCTCGGAGGGACTATGGCTACACCTTC
many | TRBJ1-2 | TRBV6-5 | TRBD1 | CASSYPGQDGYTF | TGTGCCAGCAGTTACCCGGGACAGGACGGCTACACCTTC
many | TRBJ2-5 | TRBV5-1 | . | CASSLIGRVGEETQYF | TGCGCCAGCAGCTTGATTGGACGCGTGGGGGAAGAGACCCAGTACTTC
many | TRBJ1-2 | TRBV14 | . | CASSQDRGGYGYTF | TGTGCCAGCAGCCAAGACAGGGGAGGCTATGGCTACACCTTC
many | TRBJ1-5 | TRBV29-1 | . | CSVGENSNQPQHF | TGCAGCGTTGGGGAGAATAGCAATCAGCCCCAGCATTTT
many | TRBJ1-1 | TRBV20-1 | . | CSAREILTEAFF | TGCAGTGCTAGAGAAATCCTCACTGAAGCTTTCTTT
many | TRBJ1-2 | TRBV20-1 | . | CSASQVGGRHYGYTF | TGCAGTGCTAGTCAAGTCGGGGGGCGTCACTATGGCTACACCTTC
many | TRBJ1-5 | TRBV28 | . | CASSWPSSNQPQHF | TGTGCCAGCAGTTGGCCCAGTAGCAATCAGCCCCAGCATTTT
many | TRBJ2-2 | TRBV3-1 | . | CASSQVEAGELFF | TGTGCCAGCAGCCAAGTGGAAGCCGGGGAGCTGTTTTTT
many | TRBJ1-2 | TRBV12-5 | . | CASGSTSTVRYGYTF | TGTGCTAGTGGTAGTACCTCAACCGTGCGATATGGCTACACCTTC
many | TRBJ2-1 | TRBV4-1 | TRBD2 | CASSLLAISYNEQFF | TGCGCCAGCAGTCTACTAGCGATTTCCTACAATGAGCAGTTCTTC
many | TRBJ1-1 | TRBV15 | TRBD1 | CATRRDRERGEAFF | TGTGCCACCAGACGGGACAGGGAAAGGGGTGAAGCTTTCTTT
many | TRBJ1-2 | TRBV10-3 | . | CAISSPTDMTYGYTF | TGTGCCATCAGTTCCCCGACAGACATGACCTATGGCTACACCTTC
. | TRBJ2-5 | TRBV12-3/TRBV12-4 | TRBD2 | CAICLTPTSGGWRETQYF | TGTGCCATCTGTTTAACCCCAACTAGCGGGGGATGGAGAGAGACCCAGTACTTC
few | TRBJ2-3 | TRBV5-4 | TRBD2 | CASSRTSGETDTQYF | TGTGCCAGCAGCCGGACTAGCGGGGAAACAGATACGCAGTATTTT
many | TRBJ2-1 | TRBV10-3 | . | CAIKSVGAGNEQFF | TGTGCCATCAAGAGCGTTGGGGCGGGCAATGAGCAGTTCTTC
many | TRBJ2-6 | TRBV20-1 | . | CSARGAAGANVLTF | TGCAGTGCTAGGGGGGCGGCTGGGGCCAACGTCCTGACTTTC
many | TRBJ2-3 | TRBV15 | . | CATSRNDPSTDTQYF | TGTGCCACCAGCAGAAATGACCCTAGCACAGATACGCAGTATTTT
many | TRBJ2-7 | TRBV7-9 | . | CASSLRSYEQYF | TGTGCCAGCAGCTTGCGTTCCTACGAGCAGTACTTC
many | TRBJ2-3 | TRBV20-1 | TRBD2 | CSARDWGLAGGDTQYF | TGCAGTGCTAGAGACTGGGGACTAGCGGGGGGTGATACGCAGTATTTT
many | TRBJ2-1 | TRBV5-1 | TRBD1 | CASSRTGGPNNEQFF | TGCGCCAGCAGTCGCACAGGGGGCCCCAACAATGAGCAGTTCTTC
many | TRBJ2-5 | TRBV29-1 | . | CSALRGGAGQETQYF | TGCAGCGCCCTGAGAGGGGGGGCGGGCCAAGAGACCCAGTACTTC
many | TRBJ2-3 | TRBV6-4 | TRBD2 | CASSPAGGTDTQYF | TGTGCCAGCAGTCCAGCGGGGGGGACAGATACGCAGTATTTT
many | TRBJ2-1 | TRBV20-1 | . | CSAFRGPPYNEQFF | TGCAGTGCTTTTAGGGGCCCTCCTTACAATGAGCAGTTCTTC
many | TRBJ2-7 | TRBV5-8 | . | CASSLRGAYTYEQYF | TGTGCCAGCAGCTTACGAGGGGCGTATACCTACGAGCAGTACTTC
many | TRBJ1-2 | TRBV6-2/TRBV6-3 | TRBD1 | CASSSTGGAYGYTF | TGTGCCAGCAGTTCAACAGGGGGGGCCTATGGCTACACCTTC
many | TRBJ2-6 | TRBV5-6 | . | CASTSPGANVLTF | TGTGCCAGCACCTCCCCTGGGGCCAACGTCCTGACTTTC
. | TRBJ2-3 | TRBV4-2 | . | CARSPGLVCSEQYF | TGTGCCAGGAGCCCGGGGCTCGTCTGTTCTGAGCAGTATTTT
many | TRBJ2-1 | TRBV5-1 | . | CASSVPGTWGYNEQFF | TGCGCCAGCAGCGTTCCCGGGACATGGGGGTACAATGAGCAGTTCTTC
many | TRBJ1-1 | TRBV7-2 | . | CASSLERVRAFF | TGTGCCAGCAGCTTAGAAAGGGTGAGAGCTTTCTTT
many | TRBJ2-7 | TRBV4-3 | TRBD1 | CASSQDRDRSYEQYF | TGCGCCAGCAGCCAAGATCGGGACAGATCCTACGAGCAGTACTTC
many | TRBJ2-2 | TRBV20-1 | . | CSASWALNTGELFF | TGCAGTGCTAGTTGGGCCCTAAACACCGGGGAGCTGTTTTTT
many | TRBJ2-1 | TRBV12-3/TRBV12-4 | . | CASSSSSYNEQFF | TGTGCCAGCAGTTCAAGCTCCTACAATGAGCAGTTCTTC
many | TRBJ2-5 | TRBV9 | . | CASSVSDAPQETQYF | TGTGCCAGCAGCGTTTCCGACGCACCACAAGAGACCCAGTACTTC
many | TRBJ1-2 | TRBV5-1 | . | CASSLEVALNYGYTF | TGCGCCAGCAGCTTGGAGGTGGCGCTGAACTATGGCTACACCTTC
many | TRBJ1-5 | TRBV20-1 | . | CSARDAGAGQPQHF | TGCAGTGCTAGAGATGCAGGGGCTGGCCAGCCCCAGCATTTT
many | TRBJ2-7 | TRBV20-1 | . | CSARETDPYEQYF | TGCAGTGCTAGAGAGACGGACCCCTACGAGCAGTACTTC
many | TRBJ1-5 | TRBV3-1 | . | CASSLSGGSNQPQHF | TGTGCCAGCAGCCTATCGGGGGGGAGCAATCAGCCCCAGCATTTT
many | TRBJ2-1 | TRBV20-1 | . | CSAEDTDNEQFF | TGCAGTGCTGAAGACACTGACAATGAGCAGTTCTTC